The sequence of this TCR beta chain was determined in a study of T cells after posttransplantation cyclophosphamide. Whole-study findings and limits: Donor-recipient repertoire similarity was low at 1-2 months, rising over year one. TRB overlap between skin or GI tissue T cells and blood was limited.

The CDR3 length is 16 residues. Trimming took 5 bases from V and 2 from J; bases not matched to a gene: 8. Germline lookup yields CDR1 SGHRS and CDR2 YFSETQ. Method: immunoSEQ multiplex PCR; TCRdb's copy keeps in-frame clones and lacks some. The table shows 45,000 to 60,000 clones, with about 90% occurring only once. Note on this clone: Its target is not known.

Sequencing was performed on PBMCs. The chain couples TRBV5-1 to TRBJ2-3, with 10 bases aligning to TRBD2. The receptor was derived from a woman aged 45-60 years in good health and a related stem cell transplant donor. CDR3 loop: CASRFNSGGNTDTQYF. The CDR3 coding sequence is TGCGCCAGCAGATTTAATAGCGGGGGGAACACAGATACGCAGTATTTT.